The 17 T cell receptor beta chains given below trace back to one sample, sequenced in a study of blood T cell repertoires in COVID-19 (dated by TCRdb to about 2020). The library was generated by the immunoSEQ multiplex PCR assay. Drawn from immuneACCESS, this table holds only the in-frame rearrangements with V and J called that TCRdb kept. Clones are partly lost; checked studies trace under half to an unresolved V gene and leave the rest unexplained. Present in this sample are 160,000 or so clones, 89% of which were seen just once. The top ten constitute approximately 3% of the sample. Sample: peripheral blood. The origin of the receptors is a man between 60 and 75 years old with acute or convalescent COVID-19.

V usage is TRBV5-1 and J usage is TRBJ2-1, with 13 bases aligning to TRBD2. The CDR3 has 16 residues. In germline, CDR1 is SGHRS, CDR2 YFSETQ. J gave up 6 bases and V 1 base, and 4 bases lay outside the gene matches. Here the CDR3 reads CASSLYRTSGGNEQFF. The CDR3 nucleotides are TGCGCCAGCAGCTTGTACCGGACTAGCGGGGGCAATGAGCAGTTCTTC.

Note on this clone: The same CDR3 is also encoded by other DNA sequences in this sample. The chain joins TRBV2 to TRBJ2-7, with TRBD2 matching over 14 bases. This CDR3 contains 16 residues. Germline CDR1 SNHLY, CDR2 FYNNEI. V lost 6 bases to trimming and J lost 0 bases; unmatched junction nucleotides: 4. CDR3 sequence (DNA): TGTGCCAGCAGCGCGGGACTAGCGGGGGACTCCTACGAGCAGTACTTC. As protein: CASSAGLAGDSYEQYF.

The genes are TRBV4-3 and TRBJ2-2, with 7 bases aligning to TRBD1. Trimming removed 0 bases from V and 5 bases from J; junction bases left unmatched: 6. The CDR3 is 16 amino acids. Germline V gives CDR1 LGHNA, CDR2 YSLEER. For the CDR3, the DNA is TGCGCCAGCAGCCAAGATCGCCCCAGGGGGACCGGGGAGCTGTTTTTT. As protein: CASSQDRPRGTGELFF.

The rearrangement links TRBV27 to TRBJ1-2, with D uncertain. The V gene lost 0 bases and the J gene lost 0 bases, with 11 bases spanning the gap. The CDR3 spans 16 residues. Germline V gives CDR1 MNHEY, CDR2 SMNVEV (reference sequence). Here the CDR3 reads CASSLSKTSTNYGYTF. The CDR3 nucleotides read TGTGCCAGCAGTTTATCGAAGACATCCACTAACTATGGCTACACCTTC.

The V and J genes are TRBV11-2 and TRBJ1-2; 7 nucleotides align to TRBD1. CDR1 and CDR2 (germline): SGHAT, FQNNGV. The V segment lost 4 bases and the J segment 0 bases; nucleotides outside the gene matches: 5. The CDR3 sequence is 15 residues long. The CDR3 loop is CASSSSGTANYGYTF. As DNA, the CDR3 is TGTGCCAGCAGCTCCTCCGGGACAGCTAACTATGGCTACACCTTC.

The chain combines TRBV5-1 with TRBJ2-3; tentatively, D is TRBD2 (5 bases). CDR3 length: 13 residues. Trimming cost V 5 bases and J 5 bases, with 12 bases left between them. Germline assignment: CDR1 SGHRS and CDR2 YFSETQ. In DNA, the CDR3 is TGCGCCAGCAGTACCCTAGCCGAAGATACGCAGTATTTT. The encoded protein is CASSTLAEDTQYF.

The rearrangement joins TRBV30 to TRBJ1-6; D not resolved. This CDR3 comprises 16 residues. Trimming removed 2 bases at V and 0 bases at J, with 11 bases between. Germline CDR1 and CDR2: GTSNPN and SVGIG (reference sequence). In DNA form, the CDR3 reads TGTGCCTGGAGTTTCCGAGAAAGCTCCTATAATTCACCCCTCCACTTT. It specifies CAWSFRESSYNSPLHF.

J is TRBJ2-1 and V is TRBV30; D ambiguous. The CDR3 extends over 14 amino acids. V was shortened by 0 bases and J by 10 bases, with 16 bases between the two germline ends. Germline CDR1 is GTSNPN and CDR2 is SVGIG (reference sequence). The CDR3 DNA reads as TGTGCCTGGAGTGTACTTAGATCCTCTCGAGAGCAGTTCTTC. Encoded protein: CAWSVLRSSREQFF.

J is TRBJ1-2 and V is TRBV2; 7 bases fit TRBD1. The germline CDR1 and CDR2 sequences are SNHLY and FYNNEI. The V segment lost 9 bases and the J segment 1 base; nucleotides outside the gene matches: 14. The CDR3 contains 16 residues. CDR3: CASTGTDTPNNYGYTF. CDR3 coding DNA: TGTGCCAGTACCGGGACAGACACACCGAATAACTATGGCTACACCTTC.

The gene calls are TRBV14 and TRBJ2-7; 7 bases are shared with TRBD1. The CDR3 totals 16 residues. Germline loops: CDR1 SGHDN, CDR2 FVKESK. The junction had 12 bases not matched to a gene; V was cut back by 4 bases and J by 3 bases. The CDR3 spells CASSRGRFRGNYEQYF. Written as DNA, the CDR3 is TGTGCCAGCAGCCGAGGGAGATTCAGGGGGAACTACGAGCAGTACTTC.

The gene calls are TRBV7-9 and TRBJ2-1, with TRBD1 matching over 8 bases. CDR1 and CDR2 (germline): SEHNR, FQNEAQ (reference sequence). The CDR3 runs to 14 residues. V shed 5 bases, J shed 3 bases, and the junction held 3 bases outside the gene matches. The CDR3 loop reads CASSLTGVYNEQFF. In DNA form, the CDR3 reads TGTGCCAGCAGCCTGACAGGGGTCTACAATGAGCAGTTCTTC. Variable domain in full (rest from reference TRBV7-9 and TRBJ2-1): DTGVSQNPRHKITKRGQNVTFRCDPISEHNRLYWYRQTLGQGPEFLTYFQNEAQLEKSRLLSDRFSAERPKGSFSTLEIQRTEQGDSAMYLCASSLTGVYNEQFFGPGTRLTVL.

Comment on this clone: One end of the junction varies from germline; a read error may be responsible. This chain connects TRBV30 to TRBJ1-2; 9 bases map to TRBD1. CDR1 GTSNPN and CDR2 SVGIG come from the germline V gene (reference sequence). The CDR3 has 14 amino acids. The CDR3, as DNA: TGTGCCTGGAGGATACAGGGGGCGAACTATGGCTACACTTTC. Its translation is CAWRIQGANYGYTF.

The CDR3 nucleotides read TGCGCCAGCAGCCCGGGACTAGAGGGCAATGAGCAGTTCTTC. This gives the protein CASSPGLEGNEQFF. The chain employs TRBV5-1 and TRBJ2-1; 8 bases match TRBD2. CDR1 and CDR2 (germline): SGHRS, YFSETQ. V dropped 4 bases and J dropped 6; count of bases not matched to a gene: 6. There are 14 residues in the CDR3.

V is TRBV3-1 (or the pseudogene TRBV3-2) and J is TRBJ1-2; D perhaps matches TRBD1 (5 bases). CDR1 and CDR2 from the germline V gene are LGHDT and YNNKEL (reference sequence). V lost 3 bases to trimming and J lost 2 bases, with 16 bases between them. The CDR3 length is 16 residues. The CDR3 sequence: CASSQWGQILNYGYTF. CDR3 nucleotides: TGTGCCAGCAGCCAGTGGGGCCAGATTTTGAACTATGGCTACACCTTC.

The rearrangement joins TRBV19 to TRBJ1-3; D unclear. Germline values: CDR1 LNHDA, CDR2 SQIVND (reference sequence). The CDR3 length is 14 residues. V lost 6 bases and J lost 4, with 13 bases in between. The CDR3 sequence is CASRLREGGNTIYF. The CDR3 nucleotides read TGTGCCAGTAGACTCCGGGAGGGAGGAAACACCATATATTTT.

This chain's CDR3 is CASSPPGHAYGYTF. CDR3 sequence (DNA): TGTGCCAGCTCACCCCCTGGACACGCCTATGGCTACACCTTC. The chain recombines TRBV18 with TRBJ1-2; a possible D gene is TRBD1 (5 bases). The germline gives CDR1 KGHSH, CDR2 LQKENI. The CDR3 is 14 amino acids. V shed 3 bases and J shed 4 bases, with 12 bases lying between them.

The CDR3 protein is CASRQGGPYGYTF. In nucleotides, the CDR3 is TGTGCCAGCAGACAGGGGGGCCCCTATGGCTACACCTTC. The chain couples TRBV2 to TRBJ1-2; TRBD1 agrees at 8 bases. The length of the CDR3 is 13 residues. V dropped 6 bases and J dropped 4; count of bases not matched to a gene: 4. Germline V CDR1 and CDR2: SNHLY, FYNNEI.